This TCR beta chain was sequenced during a study of cytomegalovirus exposure and HLA in healthy donors. Study information: From donors who were HLA-typed, an early data release held 75 million to 85 million unique TCRs.

The CDR3 consists of 20 residues. Trimming cost V 6 bases and J 0 bases; bases outside gene matches: 19. The germline CDR1 and CDR2 sequences are LGHNT and FRNRAP. Sampled while nominally healthy, donors likely had unrecorded immune exposures. The PCR was carried out with 60 Vbeta primers and 13 Jbeta primers. Using immunoSEQ multiplex PCR, the repertoire was profiled, and TCRdb retains in-frame clones only, with some absent. Among fewer than 200,000 clones listed, about 90% were seen once. What was sequenced was PBMCs. V gene TRBV12-5 combines with J gene TRBJ1-5; 8 bases are a match to TRBD1. The clonotype comes from a girl under three years old in good health and CMV-seronegative. The CDR3 DNA is TGTGCTAGTGGCACAATACTTATGGGGACAGGCTCTTATAGCAATCAGCCCCAGCATTTT. The encoded protein is CASGTILMGTGSYSNQPQHF.